This TCR beta chain emerged from a study of cytomegalovirus exposure and HLA in healthy donors. A remark on this clone: Its antigen is unidentified.

Broader study findings: In vitro work confirmed that three CMV-associated chains recognize CMV antigens. Among TCR beta chains of equal frequency, HLA-associated ones were more clonally expanded in a later analysis. In an earlier analysis, productive rearrangement rates for most beta V segments clustered near 90% or 30%.

The PCR contained 60 Vbeta and 13 Jbeta primers. Generated by immunoSEQ multiplex PCR, the TCRdb table keeps only in-frame clones and is missing some. The repertoire holds under 200,000 clones, with around nine tenths as singletons. The sequenced material came from PBMCs. This clonotype was sampled from a woman aged 30 to 39 in good health and CMV-seronegative.

In nucleotides, the CDR3 is TGTGCCATCAGGGGCCGGGAAGATCAAGAGACCCAGTACTTC. Translation: CAIRGREDQETQYF. The J gene is TRBJ2-5, the V gene TRBV10-3, with D tentatively TRBD2 (5 bases). V gave up 6 bases and J gave up 2 bases, with 13 bases separating them. This CDR3 has 14 residues. Looked up from germline, CDR1 is ENHRY and CDR2 is SYGVKD.